These 22 T cell receptor beta chains were sequenced from one sample in a study of blood T cell repertoires in COVID-19. Libraries were prepared by immunoSEQ multiplex PCR; TCRdb keeps only in-frame clonotypes and omits some of them. The data hold about 310,000 clones, with around nine tenths observed a single time. Sequenced material: PBMCs or T cells enriched from blood (not recorded which). Receptors originate from a woman between 40 and 55 years old who had recovered from COVID-19.

The J gene is TRBJ2-1, the V gene TRBV19, with TRBD2 identical over 9 bases. J lost 6 bases, V lost 1 base, and 7 bases had no gene match. CDR1 is LNHDA and CDR2 is SQIVND in the germline V gene (reference sequence). CDR3 length: 16 amino acids. The CDR3 is CASSIGGLAGINEQFF. In DNA, the CDR3 is TGTGCCAGTAGTATAGGAGGGCTAGCGGGGATCAATGAGCAGTTCTTC. Full variable domain (missing parts from reference TRBV19 and TRBJ2-1): DGGITQSPKYLFRKEGQNVTLSCEQNLNHDAMYWYRQDPGQGLRLIYYSQIVNDFQKGDIAEGYSVSREKKESFPLTVTSAQKNPTAFYLCASSIGGLAGINEQFFGPGTRLTVL.

V gene TRBV19 combines with J gene TRBJ1-2; possible D gene TRBD1, 6 bases. This CDR3 region has 15 residues. Germline values: CDR1 LNHDA, CDR2 SQIVND (reference sequence). V lost 5 bases to trimming and J lost 7 bases, with 20 bases between them. The CDR3 region has the DNA TGTGCCAGTAGTGTTGACCCGGACAGAAGGGCTGGCTACACCTTC. Residues: CASSVDPDRRAGYTF.

The chain has TRBV10-1 and TRBJ1-2, with D uncertain. Trimming shortened V by 8 bases and J by 4 bases, and 23 bases separated the two germline ends. Germline V gene data show CDR1 as WNHNN and CDR2 as SYGVQD (reference sequence). The CDR3 consists of 16 residues. As DNA, the CDR3 is TGCGCCAGCTTCTTGATGCGGAAAGAGCTCTTCTATGGCTACACCTTC. Its protein product is CASFLMRKELFYGYTF.

The CDR3: CASSRQGQNYGYTF. As DNA, the CDR3 is TGTGCCAGCAGCCGACAGGGGCAAAACTATGGCTACACCTTC. The chain combines TRBV5-8 with TRBJ1-2; 8 nucleotides agree with TRBD1. The CDR3 extends over 14 amino acids. Germline lookup yields CDR1 SGHTS and CDR2 YDEGEE. V shed 4 bases and J 2 bases; nucleotides not matched to a gene: 4. The whole variable domain, remainder taken from reference TRBV5-8 and TRBJ1-2, is EAGVTQSPTHLIKTRGQQATLRCSPISGHTSVYWYQQALGLGLQFLLWYDEGEERNRGNFPPRFSGRQFPNYSSELNVNALELEDSALYLCASSRQGQNYGYTFGSGTRLTVV.

The chain is built from TRBV5-6 and TRBJ2-7; no firm D call. The V gene lost 4 bases and the J gene lost 2 bases, with 7 bases spanning the gap. Germline loops: CDR1 SGHDT, CDR2 YYEEEE. This CDR3 region has 12 residues. The CDR3 coding sequence is TGTGCCAGCAGCCAACAGCCCTACGAGCAGTACTTC. Translating gives CASSQQPYEQYF.

This clone has a single count. This rearrangement joins TRBV12-3 or TRBV12-4 to TRBJ2-5, with D possibly matching TRBD1 (6 bases). The CDR3 length is 12 residues. The V end was cut by 6 bases, the J end by 7 bases, with 12 bases between. The CDR3 nucleotides are TGTGCCAGCAGAGGTGGACAGCCGACCCAGTACTTC. It is translated as CASRGGQPTQYF.

The J gene is TRBJ2-4, the V gene TRBV2; D perhaps matches TRBD2 (6 bases). Germline V gene sequence: CDR1 SNHLY, CDR2 FYNNEI. The germline V and J ends were trimmed by 8 bases and 0 bases, with 23 bases remaining between them. The CDR3 contains 18 residues. CDR3: CASQRLSGSIIAKNIQYF. In DNA form, the CDR3 reads TGTGCCAGCCAGCGTCTATCCGGGAGTATCATAGCCAAAAACATTCAGTACTTC.

The rearrangement links TRBV10-3 to TRBJ1-1; D unclear. V lost 2 bases, J lost 1 base, and 8 bases lay in between. CDR3 length: 14 residues. In germline, CDR1 is ENHRY, CDR2 SYGVKD. CDR3 sequence: CAISEGQKNTEAFF. The CDR3 bases are TGTGCCATCAGTGAGGGGCAGAAGAACACTGAAGCTTTCTTT.

The chain employs TRBV6-5 and TRBJ1-3, with TRBD1 matching 8 bases. V lost 5 bases, J lost 0 bases, and 3 bases stayed unmatched. Germline assignment: CDR1 MNHEY and CDR2 SVGAGI. The CDR3 sequence is 15 residues long. CDR3 region: CASSRDRSSGNTIYF. Here the CDR3 DNA reads TGTGCCAGCAGTCGGGACAGGAGCTCTGGAAACACCATATATTTT.

This chain connects TRBV27 to TRBJ2-3; TRBD2 aligns across 8 bases. The V gene's germline CDR1 is MNHEY and CDR2 SMNVEV (reference sequence). The CDR3 is made up of 14 amino acids. V lost 6 bases, J lost 4 bases, and 6 bases stayed unmatched. CDR3 sequence reads: CASRASGGPDTQYF. In DNA form, the CDR3 reads TGTGCCAGCAGGGCCTCGGGGGGGCCAGATACGCAGTATTTT.

The V call is TRBV7-8, the J call TRBJ2-3; 12 bases match TRBD2. The V segment lost 4 bases and the J segment 5 bases; nucleotides outside the gene matches: 7. CDR3 length: 16 residues. CDR1 SGHVS and CDR2 FQNEAQ come from the germline V gene. CDR3 nucleotide sequence: TGTGCCAGCAGCTCCACTAGCGGGGGGATCGTAGATACGCAGTATTTT. Its translation is CASSSTSGGIVDTQYF.

This clone showed up just a few times. CDR3 loop: CSAKGQAAEAFF. CDR3 coding DNA: TGCAGCGCTAAGGGACAGGCAGCTGAAGCTTTCTTT. The chain combines TRBV29-1 with TRBJ1-1; TRBD1 matches at 8 bases. The CDR3 is 12 amino acids. Per germline, CDR1 SQVTM and CDR2 ANQGSEA. V lost 7 bases to trimming and J lost 6 bases; unmatched junction nucleotides: 7.

This chain joins TRBV11-3 and TRBJ2-7; 10 bases line up with TRBD2. Trimming cost V 5 bases and J 5 bases; bases outside gene matches: 3. CDR3 length: 13 amino acids. Germline V CDR1 and CDR2: SGHNT, YENEEA. The chain's CDR3 is CASSLAGANEQYF. The DNA for the CDR3 is TGTGCCAGCAGCCTAGCGGGAGCTAACGAGCAGTACTTC. Complete variable domain (other parts from reference TRBV11-3 and TRBJ2-7): EAGVVQSPRYKIIEKKQPVAFWCNPISGHNTLYWYLQNLGQGPELLIRYENEEAVDDSQLPKDRFSAERLKGVDSTLKIQPAELGDSAVYLCASSLAGANEQYFGPGTRLTVT.

This chain links TRBV14 with TRBJ2-2, with TRBD2 matching over 13 bases. The V gene end was trimmed by 3 bases and the J gene end by 4 bases; junction bases not matched to a gene: 5. This CDR3 comprises 17 residues. CDR1 is SGHDN and CDR2 is FVKESK in the germline V gene. The CDR3 protein is CASSHLRLAGGTGELFF. The CDR3, as DNA: TGTGCCAGCAGCCATCTGAGACTAGCGGGAGGCACCGGGGAGCTGTTTTTT.

This clone has just one count. V gene TRBV29-1 combines with J gene TRBJ1-2; D unclear. The V gene lost 0 bases and the J gene lost 8 bases, with 16 bases spanning the gap. The CDR3 has 14 residues. Germline-derived CDR1 and CDR2 are SQVTM and ANQGSEA. The CDR3 DNA reads as TGCAGCGTTGAAGATGACGGCAGCGGGCAAGGCTACACCTTC. The encoded protein is CSVEDDGSGQGYTF.

The chain carries TRBV3-1 (or the pseudogene TRBV3-2) and TRBJ1-2; 9 bases are a match to TRBD1. With V trimmed by 5 bases and J by 2 bases, 6 bases remained unmatched. Per the germline V gene, CDR1 is LGHDT and CDR2 is YNNKEL (reference sequence). This CDR3 is built from 15 residues. CDR3 sequence reads: CASSFRDRVNYGYTF. CDR3 coding DNA: TGTGCCAGCAGCTTCCGGGACAGGGTAAACTATGGCTACACCTTC.

J is TRBJ2-5 and V is TRBV20-1; TRBD2 is a possible D gene (5 bases). This CDR3 is 11 amino acids long. V was trimmed by 6 bases and J by 7 bases, leaving 12 bases between them. Germline assignment: CDR1 DFQATT and CDR2 SNEGSKA (reference sequence). CDR3 sequence (DNA): TGCAGTGCGATGGAGGAGAGGACCCAGTACTTC. Translating gives CSAMEERTQYF.

This clone was observed a single time. The V call is TRBV3-1 (or the pseudogene TRBV3-2), the J call TRBJ1-5, with a tentative D call TRBD1 (6 bases). CDR1 is LGHDT, CDR2 YNNKEL, per germline (reference sequence). Trimming left V 3 bases short and J 2 bases short, with 20 bases between. The CDR3 runs 18 residues. The chain's CDR3 is CASSHGGGGAAGNQPQHF. The CDR3 nucleotides are TGTGCCAGCAGCCACGGGGGAGGGGGGGCGGCAGGCAATCAGCCCCAGCATTTT.

The CDR3 DNA follows: TGTGCCAGCAGCTTGGTTAGCGGGGGTTACAATGAGCAGTTCTTC. Translated, it gives CASSLVSGGYNEQFF. The chain carries TRBV5-4 and TRBJ2-1, with 9 nucleotides matching TRBD2. CDR3 size: 15 residues. The trim removed 0 bases at V and 4 bases at J, leaving 2 bases unmatched. The germline V gene encodes CDR1 SGHNT and CDR2 YYREEE (reference sequence).

This chain connects TRBV28 to TRBJ1-5; D unclear. Deletions cut 5 bases from V and 0 bases from J, with 11 bases between. The length of the CDR3 is 15 residues. Germline CDR1 is MDHEN and CDR2 is SYDVKM. CDR3 residues: CASSPGIYSNQPQHF. CDR3 bases: TGTGCCAGCAGTCCCGGGATCTATAGCAATCAGCCCCAGCATTTT.

The rearrangement links TRBV9 to TRBJ2-3; 8 bases are a match to TRBD1. The CDR3 loop spans 16 amino acids. Looked up from germline, CDR1 is SGDLS and CDR2 is YYNGEE. The V segment lost 2 bases and the J segment 3 bases; nucleotides outside the gene matches: 8. The CDR3 region is CASSVRQGRGTDTQYF. The CDR3 nucleotides are TGTGCCAGCAGCGTTAGACAGGGGAGAGGTACAGATACGCAGTATTTT.

The chain carries TRBV19 and TRBJ1-5; 11 bases fit TRBD1. CDR1 LNHDA and CDR2 SQIVND come from the germline V gene (reference sequence). V trimming: 6 bases; J trimming: 5 bases; junction bases outside the gene matches: 3. The CDR3 has 14 amino acids. The CDR3 loop is CASRGTGGDQPQHF. The CDR3 DNA reads TGTGCCAGTAGAGGGACAGGGGGGGATCAGCCCCAGCATTTT.